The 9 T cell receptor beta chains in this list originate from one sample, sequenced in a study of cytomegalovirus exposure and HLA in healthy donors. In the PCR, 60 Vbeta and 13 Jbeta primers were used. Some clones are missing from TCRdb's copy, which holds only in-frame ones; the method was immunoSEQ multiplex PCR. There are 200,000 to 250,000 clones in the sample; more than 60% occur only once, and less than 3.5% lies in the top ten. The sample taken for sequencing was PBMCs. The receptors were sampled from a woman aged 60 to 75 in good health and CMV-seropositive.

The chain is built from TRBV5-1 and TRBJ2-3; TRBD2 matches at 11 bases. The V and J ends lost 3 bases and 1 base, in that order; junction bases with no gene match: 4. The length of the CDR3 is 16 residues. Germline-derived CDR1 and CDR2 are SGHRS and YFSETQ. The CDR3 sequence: CASSSGTSGGTDTQYF. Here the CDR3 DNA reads TGCGCCAGCAGCTCCGGGACTAGCGGTGGCACAGATACGCAGTATTTT.

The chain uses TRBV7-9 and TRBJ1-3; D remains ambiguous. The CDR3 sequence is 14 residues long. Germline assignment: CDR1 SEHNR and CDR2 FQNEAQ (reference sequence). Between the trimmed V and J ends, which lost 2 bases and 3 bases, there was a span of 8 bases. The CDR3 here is CASSLMQIGNTIYF. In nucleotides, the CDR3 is TGTGCCAGCAGCTTAATGCAGATTGGAAACACCATATATTTT. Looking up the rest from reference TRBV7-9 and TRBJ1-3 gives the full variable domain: DTGVSQNPRHKITKRGQNVTFRCDPISEHNRLYWYRQTLGQGPEFLTYFQNEAQLEKSRLLSDRFSAERPKGSFSTLEIQRTEQGDSAMYLCASSLMQIGNTIYFGEGSWLTVV.

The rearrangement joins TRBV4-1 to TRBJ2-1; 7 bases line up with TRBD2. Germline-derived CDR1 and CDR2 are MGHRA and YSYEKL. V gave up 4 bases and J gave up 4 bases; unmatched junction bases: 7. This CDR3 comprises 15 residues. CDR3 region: CASSLIGLVYNEQFF. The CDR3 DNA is TGCGCCAGCAGCCTAATCGGACTAGTTTACAATGAGCAGTTCTTC.

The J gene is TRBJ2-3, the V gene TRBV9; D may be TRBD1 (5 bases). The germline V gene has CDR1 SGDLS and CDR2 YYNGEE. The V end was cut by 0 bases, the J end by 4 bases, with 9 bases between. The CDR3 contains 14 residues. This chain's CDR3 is CASSVGTGSDTQYF. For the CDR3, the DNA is TGTGCCAGCAGCGTAGGAACAGGTTCAGATACGCAGTATTTT.

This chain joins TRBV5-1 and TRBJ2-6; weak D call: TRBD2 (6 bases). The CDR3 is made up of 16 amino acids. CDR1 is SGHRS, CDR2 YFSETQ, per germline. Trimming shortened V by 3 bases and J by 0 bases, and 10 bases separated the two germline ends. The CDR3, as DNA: TGCGCCAGCAGCTGGGACGGGAGCTCTGGGGCCAACGTCCTGACTTTC. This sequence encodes CASSWDGSSGANVLTF.

The CDR3, as DNA: TGTGCCAGCAGCTCCGGTATCTCCTATAATTCACCCCTCCACTTT. This sequence encodes CASSSGISYNSPLHF. The chain has TRBV11-2 and TRBJ1-6; D gene ambiguous. With 4 bases removed from V and 0 bases from J, the gap between germline ends came to 7 bases. CDR1 is SGHAT, CDR2 FQNNGV, per germline. This CDR3 spans 15 amino acids.

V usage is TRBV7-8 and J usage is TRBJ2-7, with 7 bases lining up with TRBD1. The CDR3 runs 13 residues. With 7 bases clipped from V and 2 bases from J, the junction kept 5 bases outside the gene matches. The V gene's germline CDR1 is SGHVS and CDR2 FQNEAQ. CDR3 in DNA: TGTGCCAGCAAGCCAGGACAGGCCTACGAGCAGTACTTC. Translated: CASKPGQAYEQYF.

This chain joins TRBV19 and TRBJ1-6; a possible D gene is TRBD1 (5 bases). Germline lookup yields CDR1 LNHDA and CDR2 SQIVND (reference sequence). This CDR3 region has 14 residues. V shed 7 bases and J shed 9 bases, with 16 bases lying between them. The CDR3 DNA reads TGTGCCAGTATGGTGGGACTACTGGGTTCACCCCTCCACTTT. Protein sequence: CASMVGLLGSPLHF.

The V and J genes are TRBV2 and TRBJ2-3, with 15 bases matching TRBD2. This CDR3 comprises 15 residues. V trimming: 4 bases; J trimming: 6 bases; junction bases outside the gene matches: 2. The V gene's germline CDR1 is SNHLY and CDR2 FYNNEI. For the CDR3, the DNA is TGTGCCAGCAGTGGGACTAGCGGGGGGGCGGATACGCAGTATTTT. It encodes CASSGTSGGADTQYF.